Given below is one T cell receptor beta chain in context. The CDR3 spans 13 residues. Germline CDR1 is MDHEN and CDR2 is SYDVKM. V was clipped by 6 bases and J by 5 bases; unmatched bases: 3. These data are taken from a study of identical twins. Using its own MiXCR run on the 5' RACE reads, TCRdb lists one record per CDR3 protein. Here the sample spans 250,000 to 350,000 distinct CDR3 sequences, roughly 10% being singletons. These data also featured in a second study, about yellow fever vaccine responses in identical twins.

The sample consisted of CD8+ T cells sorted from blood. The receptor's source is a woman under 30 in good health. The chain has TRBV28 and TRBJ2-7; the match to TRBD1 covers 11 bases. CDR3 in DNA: TGTGCCAGCAGCAGGACAGGGGGCCACGAGCAGTACTTC. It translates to CASSRTGGHEQYF.